This TCR beta chain was retrieved from a study of CD8 T cells in Susac syndrome. Reverse transcription of roughly 0.45 to 1 ug RNA was carried out with random hexamers. A multiplex approach, immunoSEQ multiplex PCR, amplified TCR beta CDR3 across 54 Vbeta and 13 Jbeta. A single record per CDR3 protein comes from TCRdb applying MiXCR to the immunoSEQ multiplex PCR reads. The table has about 130,000 distinct CDR3 sequences, around 90% seen once. The CDR3 length is 15 residues. Germline V CDR1 and CDR2: MNHEY, SMNVEV (reference sequence). Trimming stripped 8 bases from V and 4 bases from J, with 20 bases between. FACS was used to enrich TEMRA cells, whereas the CD8+ and CD4+ T cells were obtained by negative isolation.

The receptor was derived from a human donor with multiple sclerosis. The gene calls are TRBV27 and TRBJ2-5; unclear D gene. The specimen sequenced was CD8+ T cells from PBMCs. CDR3 nucleotide sequence: TGTGCCAGCTCACCCGCGCTGGCCGTAATAGAGACCCAGTACTTC. It translates to CASSPALAVIETQYF.